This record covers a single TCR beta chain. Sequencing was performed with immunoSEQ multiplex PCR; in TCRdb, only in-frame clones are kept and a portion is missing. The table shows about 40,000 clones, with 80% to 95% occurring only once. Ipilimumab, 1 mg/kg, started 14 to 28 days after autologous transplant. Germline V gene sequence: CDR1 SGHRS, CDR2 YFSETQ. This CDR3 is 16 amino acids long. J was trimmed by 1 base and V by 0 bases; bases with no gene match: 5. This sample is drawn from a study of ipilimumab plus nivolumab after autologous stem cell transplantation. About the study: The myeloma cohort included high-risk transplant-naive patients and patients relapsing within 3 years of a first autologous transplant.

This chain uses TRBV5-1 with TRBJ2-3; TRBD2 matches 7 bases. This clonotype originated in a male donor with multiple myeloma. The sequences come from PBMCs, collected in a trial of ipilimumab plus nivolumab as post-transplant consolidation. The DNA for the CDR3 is TGCGCCAGCAGCTTGGCCGGCGGGGGACGCACAGATACGCAGTATTTT. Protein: CASSLAGGGRTDTQYF. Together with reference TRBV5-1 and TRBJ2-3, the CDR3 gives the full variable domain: KAGVTQTPRYLIKTRGQQVTLSCSPISGHRSVSWYQQTPGQGLQFLFEYFSETQRNKGNFPGRFSGRQFSNSRSEMNVSTLELGDSALYLCASSLAGGGRTDTQYFGPGTRLTVL.